This T cell receptor (beta chain) was observed in a study of cytomegalovirus exposure and HLA in healthy donors. Study-level information: It was reported in a later analysis that the same platform had been used for the 120 or so validation repertoires as for the roughly 710 first-cohort repertoires.

Repertoires were generated with immunoSEQ multiplex PCR, while TCRdb's copy carries only in-frame clones and drops some. The sample consists of some 100,000 clones, about 83% of them appearing once. Points on this clone: Its specificity is unknown.

Study-wide points: Cytomegalovirus status was reportedly diagnosed by the classifier with high sensitivity and specificity. In the roughly 120 validation repertoires, around 95% of cluster scores exceeded 0, per a later analysis. CMV antigen specificity was confirmed in vitro for a few CMV-associated chains.

Trimming cost V 10 bases and J 0 bases, with 10 bases left between them. CDR3 length equals 13 residues. Germline values: CDR1 SNHLY, CDR2 FYNNEI. The chain is built from TRBV2 and TRBJ1-3, with D possibly being TRBD1 (5 bases). Source material: PBMCs. The sequence was collected from a man younger than 35 in good health and CMV-seronegative. The CDR3, as DNA: TGTGCCATAGGACAAGACTCTGGAAACACCATATATTTT. Its translation is CAIGQDSGNTIYF.